The rows below give T cell receptor beta chains drawn from one sample of a study of OX40 agonist ivuxolimab in advanced cancers. Only in-frame clones appear in the TCRdb table, and some are missing; sequencing was by immunoSEQ multiplex PCR. The sample consists of roughly 120,000 clones, 92% of them appearing once. The sequencing used CD4+ or CD8+ T cells sorted from blood, collected in a trial of the OX40 agonist ivuxolimab. The receptors were gathered from an adult with an advanced solid tumor such as melanoma, head and neck, liver or kidney cancer. The conserved cysteine and the conserved F or W are not part of the CDR3 here.

v_call	j_call	cdr3_aa
TRBV1	TRBJ2-7	TSSQDQGREGFSYEQY
TRBV6-6	TRBJ2-1	VAKGAASGMRYEQF
TRBV19	TRBJ1-2	ASSTFSGTGTSGYT
TRBV11-2	TRBJ2-3	ASSLESSTDTQY
TRBV15	TRBJ1-5	ATSRGGYRDINQPQH
TRBV5-1	TRBJ2-2	ASSRTAAANTGELF
TRBV28	TRBJ1-1	ASSWRAGEKNTEAF
TRBV11-1	TRBJ2-1	ASSFGGPRSSYNKQF
TRBV28	TRBJ2-1	ASSFPLYNEQF
TRBV28	TRBJ2-7	ASTLAGTSASYEQY
TRBV27	TRBJ1-5	ASSPPDRADQPQH
TRBV6-5	TRBJ1-1	ASSSLATTGYTEAF
TRBV19	TRBJ2-7	ASSIDKTGGRNEQY
TRBV11-2	TRBJ2-1	ASSPISGSGQF
TRBV13	TRBJ2-3	ASSLAGTDTQY
TRBV20-1	TRBJ2-7	SVWQGYEQY
TRBV9	TRBJ1-4	ASSPPGGLYEKLF
TRBV4-3	TRBJ2-2	ASSQDPRLAGTGELF
TRBV6-6	TRBJ2-3	ASSRGLRTDTQY
TRBV27	TRBJ1-5	ASSLLGQPQH
TRBV19	TRBJ2-7	ASSLTGTLGSYEQY
TRBV18	TRBJ1-1	ASSRGTDHTEAF
TRBV6-1	TRBJ2-7	ASSADRGSYEQY
TRBV7-8	TRBJ2-7	ASSLRQVNYEQY
TRBV27	TRBJ2-2	ASSSLFRTSGTGELF
TRBV11-2	TRBJ2-7	ASSLSGGRHEQY
TRBV27	TRBJ2-1	ASSPPPWGNEQF
TRBV7-2	TRBJ2-5	ASSSGLAGGPY
TRBV18	TRBJ2-5	ASSTVEQVLVETQY
TRBV7-9	TRBJ2-1	ASSLGPGYNEQF
TRBV7-9	TRBJ2-2	ASSPTSPRGIGELF
TRBV4-1	TRBJ1-2	ASSGCQGTAFYYT
TRBV7-2	TRBJ1-5	ASSLGGQRNQPQH
TRBV28	TRBJ1-4	ASSPRQGQALEKLF
TRBV19	TRBJ2-5	ASSKGQGHETQY
TRBV6-4	TRBJ2-2	ASSVHQNTGELF
TRBV7-2	TRBJ1-2	ASTQLSTGTYGYT
TRBV2	TRBJ2-3	ASRDSTDTQY
TRBV6-6	TRBJ1-5	ASSPGQGENQPQH
TRBV27	TRBJ2-6	ASSFRDRIVSGANVLT
TRBV5-1	TRBJ1-4	ASSSSAATNEKLF
TRBV6-5	TRBJ2-1	ASSWDIGSYEQF
TRBV5-8	TRBJ2-5	ASSAWDGAQRTQY
TRBV14	TRBJ2-2	ASSPTGLATGELF
TRBV29-1	TRBJ2-5	SVGSGETQY
TRBV11-2	TRBJ1-4	ASSLQATNEKLF
TRBV5-6	TRBJ1-5	ASSRTGGSQPQH
TRBV5-8	TRBJ2-1	ASSFPSVYNEQF